A single sample gave rise to the 6 T cell receptor beta chains below, sequenced in a study of blood T cell repertoires in COVID-19. TCRdb's copy holds only in-frame clones and misses some; the assay was immunoSEQ multiplex PCR. The sample holds 62,000 or so clones; 88% are singletons and the top ten take more than 2%. The sample was peripheral blood. The receptor set was obtained from a human donor in a cohort sampled during active COVID-19.

The V and J genes are TRBV11-2 and TRBJ2-1; possible D gene TRBD2, 6 bases. The CDR3 contains 17 residues. V was trimmed by 4 bases and J by 3 bases, leaving 19 bases between them. In germline, CDR1 is SGHAT, CDR2 FQNNGV. CDR3 loop: CASSWRPGGYVYNEQFF. In nucleotides, the CDR3 is TGTGCCAGCAGCTGGCGTCCTGGGGGGTATGTCTACAATGAGCAGTTCTTC.

The J gene is TRBJ1-3, the V gene TRBV5-1; the D gene is possibly TRBD1 (6 bases). V shed 0 bases and J shed 2 bases, with 9 bases lying between them. The CDR3 is 15 residues long. The V gene's germline CDR1 is SGHRS and CDR2 YFSETQ. The CDR3 loop reads CASSLEGGPGNTIYF. The CDR3 coding sequence is TGCGCCAGCAGCTTGGAGGGGGGGCCTGGAAACACCATATATTTT.

The J gene is TRBJ2-3, the V gene TRBV3-1 (or the pseudogene TRBV3-2); D is unclear. V lost 10 bases and J 0 bases, leaving 8 bases between the germline ends. Germline V gene sequence: CDR1 LGHDT, CDR2 YNNKEL (reference sequence). This CDR3 spans 12 amino acids. The CDR3 is CATSISTDTQYF. As DNA, the CDR3 is TGTGCCACATCAATTAGCACAGATACGCAGTATTTT.

The J gene is TRBJ1-3, the V gene TRBV28; D perhaps matches TRBD1 (6 bases). This CDR3 is built from 15 residues. CDR1 is MDHEN and CDR2 is SYDVKM in the germline V gene. Trimming pared 6 bases from V and 1 base from J, leaving 13 bases between. CDR3: CASSSEQGSGNTIYF. CDR3 coding DNA: TGTGCCAGCAGCTCCGAACAGGGATCTGGAAACACCATATATTTT. Combining the CDR3 with reference TRBV28 and TRBJ1-3 gives the whole variable domain DVKVTQSSRYLVKRTGEKVFLECVQDMDHENMFWYRQDPGLGLRLIYFSYDVKMKEKGDIPEGYSVSREKKERFSLILESASTNQTSMYLCASSSEQGSGNTIYFGEGSWLTVV.

This clone was observed once. V and J are TRBV11-2 and TRBJ1-2, with TRBD1 matching over 7 bases. Trimming cost V 5 bases and J 0 bases; bases outside gene matches: 15. CDR3 length equals 18 residues. The germline V gene encodes CDR1 SGHAT and CDR2 FQNNGV. The CDR3 loop is CASSPIRDSAHSNYGYTF. The CDR3 DNA is TGTGCCAGCAGCCCCATTCGGGACAGCGCGCATTCTAACTATGGCTACACCTTC.

The V gene is TRBV6-1, the J gene TRBJ1-1; TRBD1 aligns across 12 bases. This CDR3 spans 15 amino acids. Germline CDR1 is MNHNS and CDR2 is SASEGT. V dropped 2 bases and J dropped 4; count of bases not matched to a gene: 2. This chain's CDR3 is CASSESGQGATEAFF. Here the CDR3 DNA reads TGTGCCAGCAGTGAATCGGGACAGGGGGCCACTGAAGCTTTCTTT.